This TCR beta chain emerged from a study of identical twins. Study findings and constraints: Abundant beta clonotypes from cord blood had fewer insertions, unlike memory repertoires, which showed none. The study drew conclusions from cross-sectional statistical analysis, not from following the same donors.

As to this clonotype: Its antigen is as yet unknown.

Template switching added a universal primer binding site, and final cDNA carried unique molecular identifiers. TCRdb itself ran the 5' RACE reads through MiXCR, one entry per CDR3 protein. Here the sample spans 1.5 million to 2 million distinct CDR3 sequences, more than 30% being singletons. From germline, CDR1 is SNHLY and CDR2 FYNNEI. The CDR3 runs to 16 residues. The V end was cut by 0 bases, the J end by 1 base, with 12 bases between. This clonotype originated in a newborn girl in good health. The chain joins TRBV2 to TRBJ1-1, with D perhaps TRBD1 (6 bases). Source material: cord blood. The DNA for the CDR3 is TGTGCCAGCAGTGAAGCGCTACTGGGGGCGAACACTGAAGCTTTCTTT. Its protein is CASSEALLGANTEAFF.